This T cell receptor (beta chain) was sequenced in a study of cytotoxic CD8 clonotypes in ibrutinib-treated CLL. Study observations and caveats: Clonality increased with ibrutinib response but returned toward baseline at progression.

Regarding this clone: Antigen: not known.

This CDR3 spans 16 amino acids. CDR1 is KGHSH, CDR2 LQKENI, per germline. Losses at the gene ends were 6 bases for V and 6 bases for J; bases not matched to a gene: 11. Libraries were prepared by immunoSEQ multiplex PCR; TCRdb keeps only in-frame clonotypes and omits some of them. The sample yields some 58,000 clones, approximately 71% seen once. This clonotype originated in a human donor with chronic lymphocytic leukemia. J is TRBJ2-1 and V is TRBV18; 10 positions agree with TRBD1. The input for sequencing was PBMCs, taken after 12 months of ibrutinib treatment. This CDR3 reads CASSILGQGNGNEQFF. The CDR3 DNA reads TGTGCCAGCTCGATATTGGGACAGGGGAATGGCAATGAGCAGTTCTTC.